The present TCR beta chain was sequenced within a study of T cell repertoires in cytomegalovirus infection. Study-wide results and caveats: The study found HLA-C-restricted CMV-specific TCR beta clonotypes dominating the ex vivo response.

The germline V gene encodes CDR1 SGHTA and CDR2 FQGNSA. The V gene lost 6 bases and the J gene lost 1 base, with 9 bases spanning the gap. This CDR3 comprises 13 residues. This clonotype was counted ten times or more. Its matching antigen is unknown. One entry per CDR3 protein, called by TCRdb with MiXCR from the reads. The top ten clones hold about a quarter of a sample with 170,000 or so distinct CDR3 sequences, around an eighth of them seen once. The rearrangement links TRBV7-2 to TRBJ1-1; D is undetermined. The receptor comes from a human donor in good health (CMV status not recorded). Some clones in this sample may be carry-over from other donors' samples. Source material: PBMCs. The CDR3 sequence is CASSSHPNTEAFF. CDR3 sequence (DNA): TGTGCCAGCAGTTCACACCCGAACACTGAAGCTTTCTTT.